This T cell receptor beta chain emerged from a study of CD8 T cells in Susac syndrome. Random hexamers served to reverse transcribe roughly 0.45 to 1 ug RNA. MiXCR, applied by TCRdb to the immunoSEQ multiplex PCR reads, yields one record per CDR3 protein. The sample consists of 100,000 to 150,000 distinct CDR3 sequences, about 93% of them appearing once. The table lists this clonotype with a count of one. Antigen: not known. Negative isolation yielded the CD8+ and CD4+ T cells, while FACS enriched the TEMRA cells. Notes on the study in general: Susac-specific public clones found in total CD8+ repertoires numbered some 17, and those in CD8+ TEMRA repertoires numbered five.

J was trimmed by 4 bases and V by 4 bases; bases with no gene match: 6. CDR1 and CDR2 from the germline V gene are SGHDN and FVKESK. There are 15 residues in the CDR3. Sequenced material: CD8+ T cells from PBMCs. The V call is TRBV14, the J call TRBJ2-5; 10 bases fit TRBD1. The receptor was isolated from a human donor with Susac syndrome. CDR3: CASSPRGQGRETQYF. CDR3 DNA sequence: TGTGCCAGCAGCCCCCGGGGACAGGGGAGAGAGACCCAGTACTTC.